This note documents a single T cell receptor (beta chain) sequence. Other DNA sequences in the same sample also yield this CDR3. Measured with immunoSEQ multiplex PCR; TCRdb has only the in-frame clones, and not every one. Among approximately 89,000 clones, roughly 80% were seen once, and the ten largest hold around 50%. This sample is drawn from a study of blood T cell repertoires in COVID-19. Study-level information: Samples of COVID-19 (acute and convalescent) were obtained from the United States, Italy and Spain.

This CDR3 contains 14 residues. From germline, CDR1 is SGDLS and CDR2 YYNGEE. Trimming cost V 3 bases and J 5 bases, with 11 bases left between them. The chain carries TRBV9 and TRBJ1-4; a possible D gene is TRBD1 (5 bases). The receptor's source is a human donor in a cohort sampled during active COVID-19. Sequenced input: peripheral blood. The CDR3 region is CASSDGRTNEKLFF. The CDR3 bases are TGTGCCAGCAGCGATGGACGGACAAATGAAAAACTGTTTTTT.